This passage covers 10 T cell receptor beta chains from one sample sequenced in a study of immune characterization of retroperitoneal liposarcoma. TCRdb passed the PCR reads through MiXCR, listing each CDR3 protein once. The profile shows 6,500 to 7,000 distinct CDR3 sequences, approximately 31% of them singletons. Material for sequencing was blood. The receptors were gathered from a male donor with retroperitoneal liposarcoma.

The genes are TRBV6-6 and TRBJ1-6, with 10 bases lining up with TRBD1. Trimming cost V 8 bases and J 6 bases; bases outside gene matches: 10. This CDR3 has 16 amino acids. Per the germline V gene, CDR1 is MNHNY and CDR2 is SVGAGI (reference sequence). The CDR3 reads CASRDRGISLNSPLHF. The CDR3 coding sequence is TGTGCCAGCCGGGACAGGGGTATATCCCTTAATTCACCCCTCCACTTT.

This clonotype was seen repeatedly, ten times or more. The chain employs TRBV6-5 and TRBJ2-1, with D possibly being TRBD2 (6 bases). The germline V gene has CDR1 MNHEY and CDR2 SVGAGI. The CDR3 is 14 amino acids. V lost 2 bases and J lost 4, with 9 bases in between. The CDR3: CASSYGGAYNEQFF. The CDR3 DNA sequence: TGTGCCAGCAGTTACGGCGGGGCTTACAATGAGCAGTTCTTC.

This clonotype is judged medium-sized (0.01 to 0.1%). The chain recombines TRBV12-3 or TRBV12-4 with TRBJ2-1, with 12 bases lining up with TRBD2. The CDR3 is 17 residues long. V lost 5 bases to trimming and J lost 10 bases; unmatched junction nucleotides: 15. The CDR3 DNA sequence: TGTGCCAGCAGTCCCCGGACTAGCGGGATCCAAACGGAGGAGCAGTTCTTC. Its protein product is CASSPRTSGIQTEEQFF.

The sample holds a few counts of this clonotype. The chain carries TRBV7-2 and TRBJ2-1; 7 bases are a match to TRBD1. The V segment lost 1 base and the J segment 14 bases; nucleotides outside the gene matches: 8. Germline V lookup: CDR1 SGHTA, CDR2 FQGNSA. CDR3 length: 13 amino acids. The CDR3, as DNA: TGTGCCAGCAGCTTAGGGTTGACAGGGTTAGAGTTCTTC. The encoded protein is CASSLGLTGLEFF.

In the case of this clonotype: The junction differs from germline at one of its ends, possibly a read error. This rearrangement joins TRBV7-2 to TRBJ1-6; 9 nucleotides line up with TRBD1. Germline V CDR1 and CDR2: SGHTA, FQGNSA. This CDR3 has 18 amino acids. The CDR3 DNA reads TGTGCCAGCAGCATGACAGGGGGAGCGTACTCCTATAATTCACTCCTCCACTTT. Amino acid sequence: CASSMTGGAYSYNSLLHF. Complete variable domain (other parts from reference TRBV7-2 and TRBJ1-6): GAGVSQSPSNKVTEKGKDVELRCDPISGHTALYWYRQSLGQGLEFLIYFQGNSAPDKSGLPSDRFSAERTGGSVSTLTIQRTQQEDSAVYLCASSMTGGAYSYNSLLHFGNGTRLTVT.

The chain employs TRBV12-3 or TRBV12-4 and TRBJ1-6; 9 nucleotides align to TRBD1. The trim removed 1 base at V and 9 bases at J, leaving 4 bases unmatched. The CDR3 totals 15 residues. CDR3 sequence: CASSLDRGLVSPLHF. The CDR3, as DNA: TGTGCCAGCAGTTTAGACAGGGGGCTAGTTTCACCCCTCCACTTT.

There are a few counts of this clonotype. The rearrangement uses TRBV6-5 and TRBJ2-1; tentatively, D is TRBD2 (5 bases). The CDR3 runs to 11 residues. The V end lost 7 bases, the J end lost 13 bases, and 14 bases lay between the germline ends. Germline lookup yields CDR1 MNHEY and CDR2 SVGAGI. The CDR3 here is CASKTGRDQFF. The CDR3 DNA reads TGTGCCAGCAAAACCGGCCGGGATCAGTTCTTC.

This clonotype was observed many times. CDR3 bases: TGCGCCAGCAGCCAAGATCGGAGCACAGATACGCAGTATTTT. It translates to CASSQDRSTDTQYF. This chain connects TRBV4-3 to TRBJ2-3; D gene uncertain. The CDR3 contains 14 residues. V was cut by 0 bases and J by 0 bases, with 4 bases left in between. Germline V gene lookup returns CDR1 LGHNA and CDR2 YSLEER.

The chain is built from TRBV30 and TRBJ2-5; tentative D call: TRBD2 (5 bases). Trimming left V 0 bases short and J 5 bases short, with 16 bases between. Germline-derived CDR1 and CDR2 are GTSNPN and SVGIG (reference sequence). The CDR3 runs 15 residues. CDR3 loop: CAWSVLGRERETQYF. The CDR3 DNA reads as TGTGCCTGGAGTGTACTAGGAAGGGAAAGGGAGACCCAGTACTTC.

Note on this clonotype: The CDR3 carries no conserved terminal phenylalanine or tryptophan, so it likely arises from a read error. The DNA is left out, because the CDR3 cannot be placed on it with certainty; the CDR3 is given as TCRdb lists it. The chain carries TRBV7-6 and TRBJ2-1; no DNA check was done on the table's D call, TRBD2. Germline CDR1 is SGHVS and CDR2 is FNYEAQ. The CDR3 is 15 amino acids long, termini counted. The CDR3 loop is CASSPGGVDEQYFGA.